What follows is one T cell receptor beta chain and its context. This CDR3 comprises 16 residues. Germline lookup yields CDR1 SEHNR and CDR2 FQNEAQ (reference sequence). J gave up 7 bases and V 5 bases, and 16 bases lay outside the gene matches. This entry comes from a study of technical replicates of blood from several donors. Assay: immunoSEQ multiplex PCR; the TCRdb copy retains only in-frame clones and omits some. The repertoire holds more than 75,000 clones, with roughly 90% as singletons. The receptor's source is a human donor in good health. Sample: T cells isolated from PBMCs. The chain couples TRBV7-9 to TRBJ2-5; 7 bases are a match to TRBD1. CDR3 coding DNA: TGTGCCAGCAGCCTCGACGGGACAGTCAGCCCTCGGACCCAGTACTTC. It codes for CASSLDGTVSPRTQYF.